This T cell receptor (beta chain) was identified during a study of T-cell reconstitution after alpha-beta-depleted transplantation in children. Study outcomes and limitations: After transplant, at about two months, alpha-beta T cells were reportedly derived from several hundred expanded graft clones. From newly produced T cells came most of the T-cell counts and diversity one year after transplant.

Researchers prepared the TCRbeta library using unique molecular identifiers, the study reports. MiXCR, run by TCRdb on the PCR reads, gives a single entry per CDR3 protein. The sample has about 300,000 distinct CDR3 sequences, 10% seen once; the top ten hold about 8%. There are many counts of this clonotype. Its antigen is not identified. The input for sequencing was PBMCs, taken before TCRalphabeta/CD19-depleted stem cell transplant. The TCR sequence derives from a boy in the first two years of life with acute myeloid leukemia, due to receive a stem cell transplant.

CDR3 region: CASSLVQWNYGYTF. The CDR3 nucleotides are TGCGCCAGCAGCTTGGTACAGTGGAACTATGGCTACACCTTC. The chain employs TRBV5-1 and TRBJ1-2; D is ambiguous. The ends were cut back, 0 bases at V and 2 bases at J, with 8 bases in the middle. Germline V gene sequence: CDR1 SGHRS, CDR2 YFSETQ. There are 14 residues in the CDR3.